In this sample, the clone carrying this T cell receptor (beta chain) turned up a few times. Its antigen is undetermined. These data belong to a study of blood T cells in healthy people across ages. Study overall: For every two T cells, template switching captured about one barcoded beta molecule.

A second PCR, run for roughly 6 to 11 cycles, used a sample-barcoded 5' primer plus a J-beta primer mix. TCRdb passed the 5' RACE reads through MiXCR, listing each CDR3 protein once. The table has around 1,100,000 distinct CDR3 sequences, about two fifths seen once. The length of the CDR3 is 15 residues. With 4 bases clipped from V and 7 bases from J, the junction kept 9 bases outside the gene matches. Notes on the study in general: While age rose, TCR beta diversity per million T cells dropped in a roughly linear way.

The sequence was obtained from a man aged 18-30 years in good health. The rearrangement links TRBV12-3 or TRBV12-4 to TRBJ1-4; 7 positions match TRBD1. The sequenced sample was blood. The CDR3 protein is CASSYYGPGGEKLFF. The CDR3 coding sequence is TGTGCCAGCAGTTATTACGGTCCAGGGGGTGAAAAACTGTTTTTT.